This passage covers 17 T cell receptor beta chains from one sample sequenced in a study of Tregs in tolerant kidney transplant recipients. Using immunoSEQ multiplex PCR, the repertoire was profiled, and TCRdb retains in-frame clones only, with some absent. This table has approximately 30,000 clones, 70% to 85% appearing once. Their cognate antigens are unknown. The sample was Tregs from blood cultured with allogeneic cells. These TCRs come from a human donor in good health.

Only one count was recorded for this clone. The rearrangement joins TRBV4-3 to TRBJ1-2; D is unclear. Trimming shortened V by 0 bases and J by 0 bases, and 14 bases separated the two germline ends. The CDR3 is made up of 17 amino acids. The germline V gene has CDR1 LGHNA and CDR2 YSLEER. The CDR3 coding sequence is TGCGCCAGCAGCCAAGAGGCACTGCTGCGAGCTAACTATGGCTACACCTTC. It specifies CASSQEALLRANYGYTF.

V and J are TRBV29-1 and TRBJ2-5, with no clear D. The CDR3 sequence is 11 residues long. The germline gives CDR1 SQVTM, CDR2 ANQGSEA. V gave up 5 bases and J gave up 5 bases, with 9 bases separating them. CDR3 amino acids: CSVKNGETQYF. The CDR3 coding sequence is TGCAGCGTTAAGAATGGTGAGACCCAGTACTTC. Drawing the rest from reference TRBV29-1 and TRBJ2-5, the complete variable domain is SAVISQKPSRDICQRGTSLTIQCQVDSQVTMMFWYRQQPGQSLTLIATANQGSEATYESGFVIDKFPISRPNLTFSTLTVSNMSPEDSSIYLCSVKNGETQYFGPGTRLLVL.

The J gene is TRBJ2-7, the V gene TRBV7-6; 8 bases agree with TRBD1. V gave up 4 bases and J gave up 0 bases; unmatched junction bases: 8. This CDR3 is 16 amino acids long. Per the germline V gene, CDR1 is SGHVS and CDR2 is FNYEAQ. The CDR3 DNA follows: TGTGCCAGCAGCTGGAGGTCAGGACAGGGCTCCTACGAGCAGTACTTC. It is translated as CASSWRSGQGSYEQYF.

This clone was seen a single time. V and J are TRBV7-9 and TRBJ2-5; 7 nucleotides align to TRBD1. The CDR3 runs to 16 residues. V trimming: 3 bases; J trimming: 1 base; junction bases outside the gene matches: 8. CDR1 is SEHNR, CDR2 FQNEAQ, per germline (reference sequence). The CDR3 DNA sequence: TGTGCCAGCAGCTTGTCTGGGACAGTCACCCAAGAGACCCAGTACTTC. Its protein product is CASSLSGTVTQETQYF. Full variable domain (missing parts from reference TRBV7-9 and TRBJ2-5): DTGVSQNPRHKITKRGQNVTFRCDPISEHNRLYWYRQTLGQGPEFLTYFQNEAQLEKSRLLSDRFSAERPKGSFSTLEIQRTEQGDSAMYLCASSLSGTVTQETQYFGPGTRLLVL.

The V and J genes are TRBV11-3 and TRBJ1-5; 7 positions match TRBD1. This CDR3 spans 13 amino acids. With V trimmed by 5 bases and J by 5 bases, 3 bases remained unmatched. Per the germline V gene, CDR1 is SGHNT and CDR2 is YENEEA. CDR3 sequence: CASSRGQYQPQHF. The CDR3, as DNA: TGTGCCAGCAGCCGGGGACAGTATCAGCCCCAGCATTTT.

This chain connects TRBV7-2 to TRBJ2-7; TRBD2 matches at 7 bases. CDR1 is SGHTA, CDR2 FQGNSA, per germline. The ends lost 1 base at V and 4 bases at J; junction bases unmatched: 7. The CDR3 consists of 15 residues. The CDR3 reads CASSLGPGGLYEQYF. The CDR3 DNA sequence: TGTGCCAGCAGCTTAGGACCGGGGGGTTTGTACGAGCAGTACTTC.

This chain uses TRBV4-3 with TRBJ2-5, with no clear D. Looked up from germline, CDR1 is LGHNA and CDR2 is YSLEER. This CDR3 contains 14 residues. Trimming shortened V by 5 bases and J by 2 bases, and 12 bases separated the two germline ends. The CDR3 spells CASSARRWQETQYF. The DNA for the CDR3 is TGCGCCAGCAGCGCCCGCAGGTGGCAAGAGACCCAGTACTTC.

The chain employs TRBV7-9 and TRBJ1-1, with D unclear. V gave up 5 bases and J gave up 10 bases, with 14 bases separating them. The germline gives CDR1 SEHNR, CDR2 FQNEAQ (reference sequence). This CDR3 spans 12 amino acids. The CDR3 DNA reads as TGTGCCAGCAGCCAAGGCCAAGGGCGAGCTTTCTTT. Translation gives CASSQGQGRAFF.

The chain uses TRBV5-1 and TRBJ2-2, with TRBD2 identical over 8 bases. Germline V gene lookup returns CDR1 SGHRS and CDR2 YFSETQ. The CDR3 is made up of 14 amino acids. Trimming took 2 bases from V and 6 from J; bases not matched to a gene: 3. CDR3: CASSLAGAPGELFF. In DNA form, the CDR3 reads TGCGCCAGCAGCTTAGCGGGGGCCCCCGGGGAGCTGTTTTTT. The complete variable domain, with remaining parts taken from reference TRBV5-1 and TRBJ2-2, reads KAGVTQTPRYLIKTRGQQVTLSCSPISGHRSVSWYQQTPGQGLQFLFEYFSETQRNKGNFPGRFSGRQFSNSRSEMNVSTLELGDSALYLCASSLAGAPGELFFGEGSRLTVL.

J is TRBJ2-5 and V is TRBV2; TRBD2 agrees at 13 bases. CDR1 is SNHLY, CDR2 FYNNEI, per germline. The V gene end was trimmed by 3 bases and the J gene end by 2 bases; junction bases not matched to a gene: 6. The CDR3 extends over 17 amino acids. The CDR3 DNA reads TGTGCCAGCAGTGAGGGACTAGCGGGACCTATGCAAGAGACCCAGTACTTC. Translating it yields CASSEGLAGPMQETQYF.

This clone has only a few counts. The chain links TRBV6-5 to TRBJ1-2; 8 nucleotides agree with TRBD1. The CDR3 totals 14 residues. V gave up 8 bases and J gave up 3 bases; unmatched junction bases: 8. Germline CDR1 and CDR2: MNHEY and SVGAGI. DNA of the CDR3: TGTGCCAGCTCCCCTTACAGGGGGGACTATGGCTACACCTTC. It specifies CASSPYRGDYGYTF.

The chain carries TRBV10-1 and TRBJ1-1; 10 bases are shared with TRBD1. Per the germline V gene, CDR1 is WNHNN and CDR2 is SYGVQD (reference sequence). The CDR3 totals 15 residues. V trimming: 7 bases; J trimming: 3 bases; junction bases outside the gene matches: 8. DNA for the CDR3: TGCGCCAGCACCCAGGACAGGGGGTCATACACTGAAGCTTTCTTT. Translation gives CASTQDRGSYTEAFF.

The V call is TRBV5-1, the J call TRBJ2-3; 10 nucleotides align to TRBD2. Looked up from germline, CDR1 is SGHRS and CDR2 is YFSETQ. The V and J ends lost 4 bases and 6 bases, in that order; junction bases with no gene match: 8. This CDR3 comprises 15 residues. The CDR3 DNA reads TGCGCCAGCAGCCCCGGGACTAGCGTATGGGATACGCAGTATTTT. Residues: CASSPGTSVWDTQYF.

The chain joins TRBV11-3 to TRBJ1-4; D perhaps matches TRBD1 (5 bases). Looked up from germline, CDR1 is SGHNT and CDR2 is YENEEA. The CDR3 runs 12 residues. Trimming removed 5 bases from V and 10 bases from J, with 11 bases in between. CDR3 loop: CASSQGIGKLFF. The CDR3 DNA is TGTGCCAGCAGCCAGGGCATAGGAAAACTGTTTTTT.

This clone was counted once. The gene calls are TRBV6-1 and TRBJ1-2, with TRBD1 matching 9 bases. The germline V gene has CDR1 MNHNS and CDR2 SASEGT. J gave up 12 bases and V 7 bases, and 12 bases lay outside the gene matches. This CDR3 has 13 amino acids. CDR3 amino acids: CASMTLGTGKHTF. The CDR3 nucleotides are TGTGCCAGCATGACACTGGGGACAGGGAAACACACCTTC.

V and J are TRBV7-2 and TRBJ2-1; TRBD1 aligns across 10 bases. With 1 base clipped from V and 12 bases from J, the junction kept 3 bases outside the gene matches. CDR1 and CDR2 (germline): SGHTA, FQGNSA. The CDR3 has 13 residues. CDR3 in DNA: TGTGCCAGCAGCTTAGTCGGGACAGGGGTGCAGTTCTTC. Encoded protein: CASSLVGTGVQFF.

This clone was counted a single time. In nucleotides, the CDR3 is TGCGCCAGCAGCTTGGGGTATAGTGCCCCTTACCAAGAGACCCAGTACTTC. Amino acids: CASSLGYSAPYQETQYF. This chain links TRBV5-1 with TRBJ2-5; no clear D. Germline loops: CDR1 SGHRS, CDR2 YFSETQ. V was clipped by 0 bases and J by 0 bases, with 15 bases between them. The CDR3 runs 17 residues.